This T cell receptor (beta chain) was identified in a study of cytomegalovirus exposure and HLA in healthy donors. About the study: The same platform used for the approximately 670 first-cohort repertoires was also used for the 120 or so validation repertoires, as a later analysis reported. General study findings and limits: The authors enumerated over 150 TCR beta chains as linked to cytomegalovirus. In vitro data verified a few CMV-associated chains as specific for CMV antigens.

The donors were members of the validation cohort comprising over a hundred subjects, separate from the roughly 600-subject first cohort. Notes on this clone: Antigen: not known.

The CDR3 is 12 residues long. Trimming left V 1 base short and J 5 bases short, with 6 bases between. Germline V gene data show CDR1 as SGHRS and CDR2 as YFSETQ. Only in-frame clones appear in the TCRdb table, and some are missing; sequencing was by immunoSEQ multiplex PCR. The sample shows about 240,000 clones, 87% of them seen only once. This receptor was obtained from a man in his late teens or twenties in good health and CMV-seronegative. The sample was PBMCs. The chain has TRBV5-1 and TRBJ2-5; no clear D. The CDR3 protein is CASSLFEETQYF. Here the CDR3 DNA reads TGCGCCAGCAGCTTGTTTGAGGAGACCCAGTACTTC.